The TCR beta chain under discussion was sequenced for a study of blood T cell repertoires in COVID-19. The wider study: PBMCs, B-cell-depleted T cells, or T cells were the source of the cDNA or gDNA that made up the material.

Original processing notes: Quantification of nucleated cells was approximated via reference gene primer amplification. The repertoire was sequenced with immunoSEQ multiplex PCR; TCRdb's copy has only in-frame clones and lacks some. V and J calls and clone size follow that table, whereas D and trimming were derived from the DNA. The sample gives roughly 200,000 clones, roughly four fifths of which show up once; around 4.6% is in the top ten. Individuals in the exposed group had encountered a COVID-19 case within 2 weeks preceding study entry. V dropped 10 bases and J dropped 1; count of bases not matched to a gene: 10. Germline CDR1 MDHEN, CDR2 SYDVKM. This CDR3 comprises 15 residues.

The specimen sequenced was PBMCs or T cells enriched from blood (not recorded which). The V and J genes are TRBV28 and TRBJ2-4; 7 bases agree with TRBD2. The TCR comes from a woman between 45 and 65 years old who had been exposed to COVID-19. CDR3 in amino acids: CATYHPGGAKNIQYF. DNA for the CDR3: TGTGCCACCTACCACCCCGGGGGGGCCAAAAACATTCAGTACTTC.